The next 17 T cell receptor beta chains were all read from a single sample in a study of blood T cell repertoires in COVID-19. Using immunoSEQ multiplex PCR, the repertoire was profiled, and TCRdb retains in-frame clones only, with some absent. The data show about 230,000 clones, roughly 80% seen once. Sequenced material: peripheral blood. The origin of the receptors is a woman between 70 and 85 years old with active or convalescent COVID-19.

V and J are TRBV9 and TRBJ2-7, with 12 nucleotides matching TRBD1. The CDR3 has 16 residues. The V gene's germline CDR1 is SGDLS and CDR2 YYNGEE. The V gene end was trimmed by 4 bases and the J gene end by 2 bases; junction bases not matched to a gene: 7. Written as DNA, the CDR3 is TGTGCCAGCAGCCAACGGGGGGACAGGGGGCCCTACGAGCAGTACTTC. This codes for CASSQRGDRGPYEQYF.

The CDR3 spells CASSARQGIYGYTF. The CDR3 nucleotides read TGTGCCAGCAGCGCCCGACAGGGGATCTATGGCTACACCTTC. The V call is TRBV3-1 (or the pseudogene TRBV3-2), the J call TRBJ1-2, with 8 bases that match TRBD1. J was trimmed by 4 bases and V by 5 bases; bases with no gene match: 6. Germline assignment: CDR1 LGHDT and CDR2 YNNKEL (reference sequence). This CDR3 has 14 residues.

The chain couples TRBV28 to TRBJ1-1, with 8 bases lining up with TRBD1. The germline V gene encodes CDR1 MDHEN and CDR2 SYDVKM. The ends lost 5 bases at V and 3 bases at J; junction bases unmatched: 17. The CDR3 is made up of 18 amino acids. CDR3 residues: CASSPPGQASQRDTEAFF. The CDR3 DNA is TGTGCCAGCAGTCCACCGGGACAGGCCTCACAGAGGGACACTGAAGCTTTCTTT. Looking up the rest from reference TRBV28 and TRBJ1-1 gives the full variable domain: DVKVTQSSRYLVKRTGEKVFLECVQDMDHENMFWYRQDPGLGLRLIYFSYDVKMKEKGDIPEGYSVSREKKERFSLILESASTNQTSMYLCASSPPGQASQRDTEAFFGQGTRLTVV.

The gene calls are TRBV7-2 and TRBJ2-1; 7 bases fit TRBD2. With 5 bases clipped from V and 9 bases from J, the junction kept 7 bases outside the gene matches. The CDR3 has 13 amino acids. Germline V gives CDR1 SGHTA, CDR2 FQGNSA. CDR3 protein: CASSLTSRSEQFF. In nucleotides, the CDR3 is TGTGCCAGCAGCCTGACTAGCCGTAGTGAGCAGTTCTTC.

The V and J genes are TRBV27 and TRBJ2-1; 9 bases map to TRBD2. Germline V gene data show CDR1 as MNHEY and CDR2 as SMNVEV (reference sequence). This CDR3 spans 17 amino acids. Trimming took 1 base from V and 4 from J; bases not matched to a gene: 8. Here the CDR3 reads CASSLLPSGAGYNEQFF. The CDR3 nucleotides read TGTGCCAGCAGTTTATTACCTAGCGGGGCGGGGTACAATGAGCAGTTCTTC.

V is TRBV2 and J is TRBJ2-5; D possibly corresponds to TRBD2 (5 bases). CDR3 length equals 13 residues. Germline CDR1 is SNHLY and CDR2 is FYNNEI. V was clipped by 9 bases and J by 1 base, with 12 bases between them. The CDR3: CASGGWVQETQYF. The DNA for the CDR3 is TGTGCCAGTGGAGGTTGGGTCCAAGAGACCCAGTACTTC.

The chain uses TRBV5-1 and TRBJ2-7, with TRBD1 matching 7 bases. The CDR3 contains 14 residues. Trimming took 0 bases from V and 4 from J; bases not matched to a gene: 4. Germline loops: CDR1 SGHRS, CDR2 YFSETQ. This CDR3 is CASSLVGGEYEQYF. CDR3 in DNA: TGCGCCAGCAGCTTGGTAGGGGGCGAGTACGAGCAGTACTTC.

V and J are TRBV19 and TRBJ1-1; possibly TRBD1 for D (5 bases). The CDR3 is made up of 14 amino acids. Trimming pared 3 bases from V and 3 bases from J, leaving 11 bases between. Germline-derived CDR1 and CDR2 are LNHDA and SQIVND (reference sequence). CDR3 region: CASSMGGADTEAFF. CDR3 in DNA: TGTGCCAGTAGTATGGGAGGGGCGGACACTGAAGCTTTCTTT.

In its sample, this clone was seen a few times. The rearrangement links TRBV29-1 to TRBJ2-5, with TRBD1 matching over 12 bases. This CDR3 spans 16 amino acids. The J segment lost 5 bases and the V segment lost 6 bases, leaving 13 bases of the junction unmatched. CDR1 is SQVTM and CDR2 is ANQGSEA in the germline V gene. Here the CDR3 DNA reads TGCAGCGTCCCCGGTCGGGACAGGGGGCTTGAGGAGACCCAGTACTTC. It is translated as CSVPGRDRGLEETQYF.

This clone is a singleton in its sample. The chain uses TRBV5-5 and TRBJ1-1; D gene ambiguous. Trimming cost V 0 bases and J 6 bases, with 12 bases left between them. In germline, CDR1 is SGHKS, CDR2 YYEKEE (reference sequence). The CDR3 loop spans 14 amino acids. The CDR3 sequence is CASSLVGRPPEAFF. In nucleotides, the CDR3 is TGTGCCAGCAGCTTGGTTGGCAGGCCCCCTGAAGCTTTCTTT.

This clone is a singleton in its sample. V is TRBV6-5 and J is TRBJ2-2; D is undetermined. There are 14 residues in the CDR3. Trimming left V 6 bases short and J 0 bases short, with 8 bases between. CDR1 and CDR2 from the germline V gene are MNHEY and SVGAGI. CDR3 loop: CASRIVANTGELFF. CDR3 DNA sequence: TGTGCCAGCAGGATAGTCGCGAACACCGGGGAGCTGTTTTTT.

J is TRBJ2-1 and V is TRBV3-1 (or the pseudogene TRBV3-2); maybe TRBD2 (6 bases). Germline CDR1 LGHDT, CDR2 YNNKEL (reference sequence). The CDR3 loop spans 16 amino acids. V was trimmed by 1 base and J by 8 bases, leaving 18 bases between them. CDR3 bases: TGTGCCAGCAGCCAAGGAGTGTGGGAGGTAAACTATGAGCAGTTCTTC. This translates into CASSQGVWEVNYEQFF.

This clone showed up just once. V usage is TRBV10-2 and J usage is TRBJ1-1; 7 nucleotides match TRBD1. This CDR3 contains 18 residues. Germline CDR1 WSHSY, CDR2 SAAADI. J lost 4 bases, V lost 2 bases, and 16 bases had no gene match. The CDR3 DNA reads TGCGCCAGCAGTGAGGTCGAAGGGGGCCTGTCGGGGAGCACTGAAGCTTTCTTT. As protein: CASSEVEGGLSGSTEAFF.

The genes are TRBV28 and TRBJ2-2; the match to TRBD2 covers 7 bases. V dropped 8 bases and J dropped 7; count of bases not matched to a gene: 13. CDR3 length: 15 residues. Per germline, CDR1 MDHEN and CDR2 SYDVKM. The CDR3 sequence: CASVDGGAGDGELFF. The DNA of the CDR3 is TGTGCCAGCGTAGATGGAGGGGCGGGGGACGGGGAGCTGTTTTTT.

This clone has a single count. V usage is TRBV24-1 and J usage is TRBJ2-7, with 9 bases matching TRBD2. This CDR3 contains 16 residues. Germline V gene lookup returns CDR1 KGHDR and CDR2 SFDVKD. After removal of 3 bases from V and 1 base from J, the junction contained 6 bases not matched to a gene. The CDR3 DNA sequence: TGTGCCACCAGTGATCCGACTAGCGGAAGATCCTACGAGCAGTACTTC. This translates into CATSDPTSGRSYEQYF.

The chain joins TRBV30 to TRBJ2-7; the match to TRBD1 covers 7 bases. V lost 7 bases to trimming and J lost 1 base; unmatched junction nucleotides: 4. Per germline, CDR1 GTSNPN and CDR2 SVGIG (reference sequence). This CDR3 comprises 12 residues. Here the CDR3 DNA reads TGTGCCTTGACAGGGCCTTCCTACGAGCAGTACTTC. Amino acid sequence: CALTGPSYEQYF.

The chain is built from TRBV5-1 and TRBJ2-3, with TRBD2 identical over 7 bases. CDR3 length: 16 residues. CDR1 and CDR2 from the germline V gene are SGHRS and YFSETQ. The junction had 16 bases not matched to a gene; V was cut back by 6 bases and J by 6 bases. The CDR3 region has the DNA TGCGCCAGCACCATCGTAGCGGGCCAGGGAAGTGATACGCAGTATTTT. Protein: CASTIVAGQGSDTQYF.